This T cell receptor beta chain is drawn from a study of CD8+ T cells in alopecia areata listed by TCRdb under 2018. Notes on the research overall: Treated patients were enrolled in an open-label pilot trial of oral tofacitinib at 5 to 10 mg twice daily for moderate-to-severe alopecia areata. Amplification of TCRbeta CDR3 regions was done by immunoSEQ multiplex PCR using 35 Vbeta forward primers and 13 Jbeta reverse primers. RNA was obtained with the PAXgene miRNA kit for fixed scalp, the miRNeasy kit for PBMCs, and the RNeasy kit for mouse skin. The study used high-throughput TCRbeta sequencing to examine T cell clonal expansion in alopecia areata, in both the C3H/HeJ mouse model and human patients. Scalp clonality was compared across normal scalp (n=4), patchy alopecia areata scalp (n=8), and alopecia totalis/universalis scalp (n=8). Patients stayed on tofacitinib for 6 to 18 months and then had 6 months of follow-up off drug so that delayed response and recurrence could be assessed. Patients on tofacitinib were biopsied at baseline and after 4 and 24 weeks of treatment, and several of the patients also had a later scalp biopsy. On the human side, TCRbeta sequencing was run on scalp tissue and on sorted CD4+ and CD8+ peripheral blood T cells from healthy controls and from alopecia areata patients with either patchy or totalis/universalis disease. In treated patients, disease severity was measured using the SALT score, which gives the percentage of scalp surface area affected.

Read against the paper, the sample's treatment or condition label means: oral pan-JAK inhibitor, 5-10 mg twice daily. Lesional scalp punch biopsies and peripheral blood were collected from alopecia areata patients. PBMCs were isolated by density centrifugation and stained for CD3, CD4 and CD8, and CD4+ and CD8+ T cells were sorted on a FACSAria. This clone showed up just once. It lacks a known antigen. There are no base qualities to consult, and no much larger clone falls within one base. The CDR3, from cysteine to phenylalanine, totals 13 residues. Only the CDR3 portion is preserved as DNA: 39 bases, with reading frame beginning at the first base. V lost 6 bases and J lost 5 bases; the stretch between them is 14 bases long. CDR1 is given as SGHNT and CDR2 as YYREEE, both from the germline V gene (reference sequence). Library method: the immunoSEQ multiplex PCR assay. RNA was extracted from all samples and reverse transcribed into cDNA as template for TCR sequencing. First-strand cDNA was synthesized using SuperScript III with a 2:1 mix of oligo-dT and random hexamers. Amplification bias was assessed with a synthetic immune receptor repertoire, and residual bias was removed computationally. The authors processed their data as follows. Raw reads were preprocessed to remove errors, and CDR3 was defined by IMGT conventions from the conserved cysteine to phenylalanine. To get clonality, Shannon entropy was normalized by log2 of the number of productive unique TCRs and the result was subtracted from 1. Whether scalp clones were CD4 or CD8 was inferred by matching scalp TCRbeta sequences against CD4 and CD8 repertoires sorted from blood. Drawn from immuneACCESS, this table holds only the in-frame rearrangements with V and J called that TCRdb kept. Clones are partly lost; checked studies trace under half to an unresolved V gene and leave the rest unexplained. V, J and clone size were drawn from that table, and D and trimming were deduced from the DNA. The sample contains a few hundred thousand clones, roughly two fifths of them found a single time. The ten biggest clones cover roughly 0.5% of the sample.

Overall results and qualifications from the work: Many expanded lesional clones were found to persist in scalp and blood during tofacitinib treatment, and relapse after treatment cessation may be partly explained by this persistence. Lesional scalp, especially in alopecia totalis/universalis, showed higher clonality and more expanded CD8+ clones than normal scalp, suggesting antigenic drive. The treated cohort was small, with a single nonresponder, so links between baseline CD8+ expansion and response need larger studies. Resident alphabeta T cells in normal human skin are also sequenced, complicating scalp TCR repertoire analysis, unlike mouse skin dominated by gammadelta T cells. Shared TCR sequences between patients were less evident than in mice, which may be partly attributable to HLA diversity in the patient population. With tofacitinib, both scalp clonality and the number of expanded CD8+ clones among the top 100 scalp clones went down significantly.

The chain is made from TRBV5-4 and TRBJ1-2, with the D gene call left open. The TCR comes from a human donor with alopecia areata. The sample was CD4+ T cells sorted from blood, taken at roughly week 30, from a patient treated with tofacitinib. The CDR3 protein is CASNDRDLYGYTF. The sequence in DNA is TGTGCCAGCAACGACCGCGACCTTTATGGCTACACCTTC. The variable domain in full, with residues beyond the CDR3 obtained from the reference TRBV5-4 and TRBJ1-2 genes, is ETGVTQSPTHLIKTRGQQVTLRCSSQSGHNTVSWYQQALGQGPQFIFQYYREEENGRGNFPPRFSGLQFPNYSSELNVNALELDDSALYLCASNDRDLYGYTFGSGTRLTVV.